This T cell receptor beta chain was sequenced for a study of T cells after posttransplantation cyclophosphamide. Broader study findings: Recipient CMV seropositivity and CMV reactivation strongly tracked TRB clonality. Later blood repertoires were often dominated by clones from the donor CD8+ memory compartment.

The related graft donor's blood sample was taken on the day of bone marrow donation. Cells defined as naive were viable CD3+CD4+ or CD3+CD8+ and CCR7+CD45RA+CD45RO-CD95-CD27+CD28+. Trimming pared 5 bases from V and 7 bases from J, leaving 12 bases between. The CDR3 covers 14 residues. Germline CDR1 is MNHEY and CDR2 is SVGAGI. Sequencing was performed with immunoSEQ multiplex PCR; in TCRdb, only in-frame clones are kept and a portion is missing. This sample has more than 3,000 clones, with roughly 95% found just once. On this clone: What it binds is not known.

The source of this sequence is a man in his fifties. The chain recombines TRBV6-5 with TRBJ1-6; D is undetermined. The sequenced material came from naive CD4+ T cells sorted from PBMCs. The CDR3 nucleotides read TGTGCCAGCAGTACCCAGGTTCTAAATTCACCCCTCCACTTT. Encoded protein: CASSTQVLNSPLHF.